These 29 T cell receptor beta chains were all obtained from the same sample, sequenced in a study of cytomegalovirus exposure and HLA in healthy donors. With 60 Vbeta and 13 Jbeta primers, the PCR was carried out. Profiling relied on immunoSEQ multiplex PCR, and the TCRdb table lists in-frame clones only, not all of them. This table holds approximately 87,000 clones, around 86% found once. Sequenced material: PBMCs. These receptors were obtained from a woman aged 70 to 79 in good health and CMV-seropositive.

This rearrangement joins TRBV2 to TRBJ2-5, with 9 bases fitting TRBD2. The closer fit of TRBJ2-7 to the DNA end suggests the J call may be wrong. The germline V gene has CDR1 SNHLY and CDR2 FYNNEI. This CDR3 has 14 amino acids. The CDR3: CASSISGSSYEQYF. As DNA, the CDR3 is TGTGCCAGCAGTATTAGCGGGAGCTCCTACGAGCAGTACTTC.

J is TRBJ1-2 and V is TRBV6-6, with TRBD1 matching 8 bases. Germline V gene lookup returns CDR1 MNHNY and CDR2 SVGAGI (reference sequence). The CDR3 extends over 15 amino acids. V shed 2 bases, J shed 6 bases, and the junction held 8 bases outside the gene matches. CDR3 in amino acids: CASSYNEPGGDGYTF. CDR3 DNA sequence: TGTGCCAGCAGTTACAATGAGCCAGGGGGCGATGGCTACACCTTC.

Here the CDR3 DNA reads TGTGCCAGTAGTATGGAGGGGATGAACACTGAAGCTTTCTTT. Translated, it gives CASSMEGMNTEAFF. This rearrangement joins TRBV19 to TRBJ1-1; TRBD1 is a possible D gene (5 bases). CDR3 length: 14 amino acids. Germline lookup yields CDR1 LNHDA and CDR2 SQIVND (reference sequence). Deletions cut 3 bases from V and 0 bases from J, with 8 bases between.

CDR3 DNA sequence: TGTGCCACCAGCAGAGGACTAGCGGGACCCAACGAGCAGTACTTC. Protein: CATSRGLAGPNEQYF. V gene TRBV15 combines with J gene TRBJ2-7; TRBD2 matches 11 bases. The germline V gene has CDR1 LNHNV and CDR2 YYDKDF (reference sequence). Losses at the gene ends were 1 base for V and 5 bases for J; bases not matched to a gene: 4. The CDR3 spans 15 residues.

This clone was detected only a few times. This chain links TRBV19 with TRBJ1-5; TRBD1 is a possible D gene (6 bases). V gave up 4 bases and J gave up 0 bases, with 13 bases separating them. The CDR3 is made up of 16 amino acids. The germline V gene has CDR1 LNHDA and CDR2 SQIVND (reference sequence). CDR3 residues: CASSTTGTTSNQPQHF. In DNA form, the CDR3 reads TGTGCCAGTAGTACCACAGGGACAACTAGCAATCAGCCCCAGCATTTT.

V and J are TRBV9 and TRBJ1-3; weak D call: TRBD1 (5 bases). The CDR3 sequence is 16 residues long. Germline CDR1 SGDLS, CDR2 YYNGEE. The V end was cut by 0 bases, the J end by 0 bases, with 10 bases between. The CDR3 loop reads CASSVDGGLSGNTIYF. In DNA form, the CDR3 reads TGTGCCAGCAGCGTAGACGGGGGACTCTCTGGAAACACCATATATTTT.

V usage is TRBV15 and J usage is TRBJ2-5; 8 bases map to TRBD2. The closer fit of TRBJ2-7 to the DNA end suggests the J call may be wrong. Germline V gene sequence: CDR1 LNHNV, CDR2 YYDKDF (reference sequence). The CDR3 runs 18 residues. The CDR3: CATSRVGSGASAGYEQYF. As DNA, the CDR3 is TGTGCCACCAGCAGAGTGGGTAGCGGGGCTAGCGCGGGCTACGAGCAGTACTTC.

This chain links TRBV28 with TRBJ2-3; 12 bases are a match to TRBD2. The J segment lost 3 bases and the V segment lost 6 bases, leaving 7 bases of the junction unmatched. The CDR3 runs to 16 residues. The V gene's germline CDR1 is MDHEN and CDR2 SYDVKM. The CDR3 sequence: CASRPTSGSRTDTQYF. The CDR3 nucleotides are TGTGCCAGCAGACCGACTAGCGGGAGTAGAACAGATACGCAGTATTTT.

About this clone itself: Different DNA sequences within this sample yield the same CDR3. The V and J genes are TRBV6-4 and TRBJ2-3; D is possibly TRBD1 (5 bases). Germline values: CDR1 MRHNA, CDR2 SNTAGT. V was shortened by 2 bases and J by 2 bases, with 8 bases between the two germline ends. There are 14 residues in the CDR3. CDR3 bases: TGTGCCAGCAGTGACAGGGGCCTCACAGATACGCAGTATTTT. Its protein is CASSDRGLTDTQYF.

The CDR3 sequence is CASSVFPGQAEQYF. CDR3 nucleotide sequence: TGTGCCAGCAGCGTATTCCCGGGACAGGCCGAGCAGTACTTC. The genes are TRBV9 and TRBJ2-7; TRBD1 matches at 8 bases. V was clipped by 1 base and J by 6 bases; unmatched bases: 6. The CDR3 spans 14 residues. The germline V gene encodes CDR1 SGDLS and CDR2 YYNGEE.

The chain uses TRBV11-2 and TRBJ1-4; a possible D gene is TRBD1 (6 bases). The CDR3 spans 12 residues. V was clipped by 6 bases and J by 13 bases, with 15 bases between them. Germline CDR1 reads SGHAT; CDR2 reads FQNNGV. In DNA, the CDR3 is TGTGCCAGCAGTCTAGGGGGGGGCGGACTGTTTTTT. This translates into CASSLGGGGLFF. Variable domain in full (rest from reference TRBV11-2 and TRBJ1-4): EAGVAQSPRYKIIEKRQSVAFWCNPISGHATLYWYQQILGQGPKLLIQFQNNGVVDDSQLPKDRFSAERLKGVDSTLKIQPAKLEDSAVYLCASSLGGGGLFFGSGTQLSVL.

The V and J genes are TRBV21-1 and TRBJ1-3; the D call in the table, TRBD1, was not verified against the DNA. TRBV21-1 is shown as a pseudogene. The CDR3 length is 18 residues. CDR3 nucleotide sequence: TGTGCCAGCAGTCCACAAAAGGGGGAAAGGAGCTCTGGAAACACCATATATTTT. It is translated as CASSPQKGERSSGNTIYF.

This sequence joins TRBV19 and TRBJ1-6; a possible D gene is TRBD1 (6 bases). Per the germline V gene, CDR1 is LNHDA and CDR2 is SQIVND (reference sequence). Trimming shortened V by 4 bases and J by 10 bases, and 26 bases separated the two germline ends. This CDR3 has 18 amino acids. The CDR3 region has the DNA TGTGCCAGTAGTAGCCGGGGTTACTTCGGACAGTTGGGATCACCCCTCCACTTT. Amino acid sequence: CASSSRGYFGQLGSPLHF.

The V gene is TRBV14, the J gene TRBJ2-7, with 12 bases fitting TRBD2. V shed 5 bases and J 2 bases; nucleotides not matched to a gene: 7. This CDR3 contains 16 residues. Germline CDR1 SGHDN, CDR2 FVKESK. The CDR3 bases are TGTGCCAGCAGCTCCTCACTAGCGGGAGGACCCTACGAGCAGTACTTC. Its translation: CASSSSLAGGPYEQYF. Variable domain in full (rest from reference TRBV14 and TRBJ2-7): EAGVTQFPSHSVIEKGQTVTLRCDPISGHDNLYWYRRVMGKEIKFLLHFVKESKQDESGMPNNRFLAERTGGTYSTLKVQPAELEDSGVYFCASSSSLAGGPYEQYFGPGTRLTVT.

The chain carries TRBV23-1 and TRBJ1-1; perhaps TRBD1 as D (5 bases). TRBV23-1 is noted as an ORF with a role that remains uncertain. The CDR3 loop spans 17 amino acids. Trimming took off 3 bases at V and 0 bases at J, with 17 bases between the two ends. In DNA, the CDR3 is TGCGCCAGCAGTCAGGGCTTAGGGGAACAATTGAACACTGAAGCTTTCTTT. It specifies CASSQGLGEQLNTEAFF.

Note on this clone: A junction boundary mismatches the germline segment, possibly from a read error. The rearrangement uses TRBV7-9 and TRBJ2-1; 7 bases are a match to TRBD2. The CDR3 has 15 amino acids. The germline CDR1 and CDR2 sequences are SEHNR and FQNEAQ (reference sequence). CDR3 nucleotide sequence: TGTGCCAGCAGCCGTACCTCTCTGGCGGGAGATGGAAGGGTCTTC. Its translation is CASSRTSLAGDGRVF.

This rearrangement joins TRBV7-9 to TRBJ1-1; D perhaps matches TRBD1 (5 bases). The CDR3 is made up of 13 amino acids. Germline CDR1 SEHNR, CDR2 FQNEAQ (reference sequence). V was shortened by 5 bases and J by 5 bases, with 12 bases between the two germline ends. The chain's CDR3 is CASSPGFGTEAFF. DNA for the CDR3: TGTGCCAGCAGCCCAGGGTTCGGAACTGAAGCTTTCTTT.

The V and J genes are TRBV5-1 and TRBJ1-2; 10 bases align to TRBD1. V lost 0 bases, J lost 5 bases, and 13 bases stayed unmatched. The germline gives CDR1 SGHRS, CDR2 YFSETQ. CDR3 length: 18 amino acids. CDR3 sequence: CASSLDLNRQGAGYGYTF. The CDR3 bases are TGCGCCAGCAGCTTGGATCTAAACAGACAGGGGGCTGGGTATGGCTACACCTTC.

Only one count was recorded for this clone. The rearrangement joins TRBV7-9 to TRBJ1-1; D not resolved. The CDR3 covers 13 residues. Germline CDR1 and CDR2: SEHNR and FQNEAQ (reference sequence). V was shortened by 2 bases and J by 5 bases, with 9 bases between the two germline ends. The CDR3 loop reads CASSLWSETEAFF. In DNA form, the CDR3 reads TGTGCCAGCAGCTTATGGTCCGAGACTGAAGCTTTCTTT.

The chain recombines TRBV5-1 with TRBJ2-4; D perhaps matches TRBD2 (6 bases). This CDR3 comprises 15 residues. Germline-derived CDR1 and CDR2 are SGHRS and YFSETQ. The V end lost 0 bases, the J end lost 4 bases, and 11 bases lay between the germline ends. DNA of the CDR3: TGCGCCAGCAGCTTGGCGGGGGATAGGAAAAACATTCAGTACTTC. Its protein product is CASSLAGDRKNIQYF.

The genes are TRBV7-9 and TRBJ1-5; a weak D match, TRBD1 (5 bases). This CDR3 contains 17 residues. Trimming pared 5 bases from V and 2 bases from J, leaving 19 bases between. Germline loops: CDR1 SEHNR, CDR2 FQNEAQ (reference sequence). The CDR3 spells CASSIWTLKTGNQPQHF. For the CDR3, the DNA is TGTGCCAGCAGCATCTGGACACTTAAGACGGGCAATCAGCCCCAGCATTTT.

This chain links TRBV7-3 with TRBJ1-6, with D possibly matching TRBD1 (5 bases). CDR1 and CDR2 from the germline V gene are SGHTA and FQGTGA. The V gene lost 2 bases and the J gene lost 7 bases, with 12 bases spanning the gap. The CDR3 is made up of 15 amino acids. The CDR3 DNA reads TGTGCCAGCAGCTTACTGGGGGGGTCGAATTCACCCCTCCACTTT. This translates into CASSLLGGSNSPLHF.

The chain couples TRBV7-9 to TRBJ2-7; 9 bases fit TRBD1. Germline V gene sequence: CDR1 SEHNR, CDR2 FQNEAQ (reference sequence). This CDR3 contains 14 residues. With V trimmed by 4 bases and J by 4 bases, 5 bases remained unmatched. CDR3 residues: CASSSGTGLYEQYF. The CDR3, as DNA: TGTGCCAGCAGCTCGGGGACAGGGTTGTACGAGCAGTACTTC.

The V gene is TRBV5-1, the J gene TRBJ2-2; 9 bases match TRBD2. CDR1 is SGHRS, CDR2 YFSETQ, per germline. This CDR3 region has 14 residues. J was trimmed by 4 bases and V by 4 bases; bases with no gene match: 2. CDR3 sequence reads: CASSLSGSTGELFF. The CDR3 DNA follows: TGCGCCAGCAGCCTTAGCGGGAGCACCGGGGAGCTGTTTTTT. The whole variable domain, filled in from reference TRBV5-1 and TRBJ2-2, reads KAGVTQTPRYLIKTRGQQVTLSCSPISGHRSVSWYQQTPGQGLQFLFEYFSETQRNKGNFPGRFSGRQFSNSRSEMNVSTLELGDSALYLCASSLSGSTGELFFGEGSRLTVL.

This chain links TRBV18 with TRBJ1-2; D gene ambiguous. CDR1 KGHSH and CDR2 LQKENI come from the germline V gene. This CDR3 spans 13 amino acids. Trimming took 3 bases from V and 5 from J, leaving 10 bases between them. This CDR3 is CASSPQEEYGYTF. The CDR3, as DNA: TGTGCCAGCTCACCCCAGGAAGAGTATGGCTACACCTTC.

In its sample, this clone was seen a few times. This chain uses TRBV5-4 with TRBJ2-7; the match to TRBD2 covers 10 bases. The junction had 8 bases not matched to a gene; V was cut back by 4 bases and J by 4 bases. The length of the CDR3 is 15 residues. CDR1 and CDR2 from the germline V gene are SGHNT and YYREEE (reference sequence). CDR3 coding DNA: TGTGCCAGCAGCGCGGCTAGCGGGAGTGTTTACGAGCAGTACTTC. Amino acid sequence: CASSAASGSVYEQYF.

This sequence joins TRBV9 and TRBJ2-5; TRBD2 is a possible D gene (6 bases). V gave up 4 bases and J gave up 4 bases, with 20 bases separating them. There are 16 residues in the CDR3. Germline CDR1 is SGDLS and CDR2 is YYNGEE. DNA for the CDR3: TGTGCCAGCAGCTTACAGGCGGCGGGATTAGGAGAGACCCAGTACTTC. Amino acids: CASSLQAAGLGETQYF.

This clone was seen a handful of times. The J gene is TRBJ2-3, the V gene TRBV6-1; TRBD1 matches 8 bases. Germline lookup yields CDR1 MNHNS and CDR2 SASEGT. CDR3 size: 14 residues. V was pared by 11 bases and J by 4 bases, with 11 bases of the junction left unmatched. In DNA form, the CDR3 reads TGTGCCTCGGAGGACAGGGTAGAAGCAGATACGCAGTATTTT. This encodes CASEDRVEADTQYF.

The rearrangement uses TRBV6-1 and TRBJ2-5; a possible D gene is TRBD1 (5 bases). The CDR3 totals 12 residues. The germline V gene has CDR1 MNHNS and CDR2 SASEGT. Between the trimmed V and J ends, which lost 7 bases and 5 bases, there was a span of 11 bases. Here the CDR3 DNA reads TGTGCCAGCACTAGGGGCGCGGAGACCCAGTACTTC. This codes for CASTRGAETQYF.